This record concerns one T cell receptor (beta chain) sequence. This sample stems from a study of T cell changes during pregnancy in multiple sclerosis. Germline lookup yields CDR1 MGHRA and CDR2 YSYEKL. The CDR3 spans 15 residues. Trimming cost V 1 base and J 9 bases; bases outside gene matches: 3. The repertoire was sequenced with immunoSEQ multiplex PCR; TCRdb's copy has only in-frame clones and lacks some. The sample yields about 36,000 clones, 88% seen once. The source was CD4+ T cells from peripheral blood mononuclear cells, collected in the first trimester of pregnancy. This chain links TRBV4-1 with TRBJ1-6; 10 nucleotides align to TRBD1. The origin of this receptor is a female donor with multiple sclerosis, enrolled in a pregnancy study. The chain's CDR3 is CASSQGRQGASPLHF. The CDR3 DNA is TGCGCCAGCAGCCAAGGCCGACAGGGGGCTTCACCCCTCCACTTT.